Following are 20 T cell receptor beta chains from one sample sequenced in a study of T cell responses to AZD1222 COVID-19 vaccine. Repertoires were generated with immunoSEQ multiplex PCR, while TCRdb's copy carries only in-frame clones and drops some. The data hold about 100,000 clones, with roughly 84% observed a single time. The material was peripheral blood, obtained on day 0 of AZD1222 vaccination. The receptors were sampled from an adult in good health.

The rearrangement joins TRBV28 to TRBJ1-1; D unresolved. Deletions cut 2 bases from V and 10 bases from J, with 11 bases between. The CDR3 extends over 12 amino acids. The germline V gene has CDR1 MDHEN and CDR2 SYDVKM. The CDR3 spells CASSLPPTRAFF. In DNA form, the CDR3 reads TGTGCCAGCAGTTTACCGCCCACTCGAGCTTTCTTT.

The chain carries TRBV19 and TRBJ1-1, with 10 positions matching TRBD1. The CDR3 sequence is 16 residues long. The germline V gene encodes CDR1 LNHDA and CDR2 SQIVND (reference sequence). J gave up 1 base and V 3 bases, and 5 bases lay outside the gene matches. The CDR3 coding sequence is TGTGCCAGTAGTATCCCGGGACAGGGGCAGAACACTGAAGCTTTCTTT. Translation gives CASSIPGQGQNTEAFF. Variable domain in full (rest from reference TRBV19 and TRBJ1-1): DGGITQSPKYLFRKEGQNVTLSCEQNLNHDAMYWYRQDPGQGLRLIYYSQIVNDFQKGDIAEGYSVSREKKESFPLTVTSAQKNPTAFYLCASSIPGQGQNTEAFFGQGTRLTVV.

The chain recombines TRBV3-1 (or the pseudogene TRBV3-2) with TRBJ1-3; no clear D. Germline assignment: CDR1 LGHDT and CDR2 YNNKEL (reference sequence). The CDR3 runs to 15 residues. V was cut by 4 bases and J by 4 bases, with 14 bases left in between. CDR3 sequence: CASSRSVGSGNTIYF. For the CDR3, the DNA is TGTGCCAGCAGCCGCAGTGTTGGGTCCGGAAACACCATATATTTT.

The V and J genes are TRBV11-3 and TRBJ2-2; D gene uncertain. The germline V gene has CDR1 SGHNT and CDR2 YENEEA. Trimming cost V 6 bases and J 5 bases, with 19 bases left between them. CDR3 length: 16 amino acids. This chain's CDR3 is CASSPLGILGTGELFF. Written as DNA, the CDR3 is TGTGCCAGCAGTCCACTGGGTATCTTGGGGACCGGGGAGCTGTTTTTT.

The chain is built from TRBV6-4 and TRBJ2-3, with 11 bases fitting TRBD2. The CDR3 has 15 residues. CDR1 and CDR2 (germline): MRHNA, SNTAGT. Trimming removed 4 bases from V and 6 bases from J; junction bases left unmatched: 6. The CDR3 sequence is CASSVLAGGPDTQYF. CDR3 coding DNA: TGTGCCAGCAGTGTGCTAGCGGGGGGTCCCGATACGCAGTATTTT.

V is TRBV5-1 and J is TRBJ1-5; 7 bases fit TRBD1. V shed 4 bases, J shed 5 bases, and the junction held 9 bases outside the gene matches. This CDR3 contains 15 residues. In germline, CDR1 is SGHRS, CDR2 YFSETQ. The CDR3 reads CASSPEGAGYQPQHF. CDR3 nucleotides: TGCGCCAGCAGCCCGGAGGGGGCCGGGTATCAGCCCCAGCATTTT.

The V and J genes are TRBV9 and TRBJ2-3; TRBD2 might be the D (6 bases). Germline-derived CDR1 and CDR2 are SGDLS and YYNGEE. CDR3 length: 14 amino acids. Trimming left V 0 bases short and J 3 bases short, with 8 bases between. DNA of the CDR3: TGTGCCAGCAGCGTAGCTCGGGGGACAGATACGCAGTATTTT. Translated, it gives CASSVARGTDTQYF.

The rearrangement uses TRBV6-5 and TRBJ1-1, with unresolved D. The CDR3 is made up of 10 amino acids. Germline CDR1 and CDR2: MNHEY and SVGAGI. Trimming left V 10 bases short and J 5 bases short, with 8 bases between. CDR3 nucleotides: TGTGCCATAGGGCGGACTGAAGCTTTCTTT. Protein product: CAIGRTEAFF.

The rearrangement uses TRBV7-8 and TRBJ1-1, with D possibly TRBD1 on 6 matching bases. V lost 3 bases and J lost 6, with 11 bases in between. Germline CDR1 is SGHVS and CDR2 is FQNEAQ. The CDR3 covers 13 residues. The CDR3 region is CASSFGQRAEAFF. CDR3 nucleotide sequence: TGTGCCAGCAGCTTCGGACAGCGGGCTGAAGCTTTCTTT.

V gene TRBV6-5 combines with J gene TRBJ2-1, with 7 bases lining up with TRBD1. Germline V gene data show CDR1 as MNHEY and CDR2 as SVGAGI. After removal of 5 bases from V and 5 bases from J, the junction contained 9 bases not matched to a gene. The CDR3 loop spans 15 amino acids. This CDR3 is CASSNTGDQDNEQFF. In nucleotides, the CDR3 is TGTGCCAGCAGTAACACAGGGGATCAAGACAATGAGCAGTTCTTC.

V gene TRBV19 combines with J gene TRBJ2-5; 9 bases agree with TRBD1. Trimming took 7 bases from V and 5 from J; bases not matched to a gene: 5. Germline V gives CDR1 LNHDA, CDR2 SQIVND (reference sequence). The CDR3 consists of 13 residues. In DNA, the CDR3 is TGTGCCAGTACCCGGGACAGGGATGAGACCCAGTACTTC. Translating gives CASTRDRDETQYF.

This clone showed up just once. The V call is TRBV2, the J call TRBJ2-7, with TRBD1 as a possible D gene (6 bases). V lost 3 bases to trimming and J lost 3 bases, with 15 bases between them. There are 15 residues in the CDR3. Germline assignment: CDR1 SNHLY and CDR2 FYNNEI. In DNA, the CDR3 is TGTGCCAGCAGTGACGCTACAGGGTCCTACTACGAGCAGTACTTC. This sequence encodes CASSDATGSYYEQYF.

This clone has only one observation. The CDR3 loop reads CASSPRGGGENNEQFF. The CDR3 DNA is TGCGCCAGCAGCCCCCGAGGCGGGGGGGAAAACAATGAGCAGTTCTTC. The J gene is TRBJ2-1, the V gene TRBV5-1; 9 bases fit TRBD2. The CDR3 covers 16 residues. Per germline, CDR1 SGHRS and CDR2 YFSETQ. With V trimmed by 4 bases and J by 5 bases, 10 bases remained unmatched.

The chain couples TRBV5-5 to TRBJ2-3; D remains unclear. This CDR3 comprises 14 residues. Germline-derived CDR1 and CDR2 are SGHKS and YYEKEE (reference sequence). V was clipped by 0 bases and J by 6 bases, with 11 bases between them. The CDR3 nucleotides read TGTGCCAGCAGCTTGGGCCCCCTACCGGATACGCAGTATTTT. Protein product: CASSLGPLPDTQYF.

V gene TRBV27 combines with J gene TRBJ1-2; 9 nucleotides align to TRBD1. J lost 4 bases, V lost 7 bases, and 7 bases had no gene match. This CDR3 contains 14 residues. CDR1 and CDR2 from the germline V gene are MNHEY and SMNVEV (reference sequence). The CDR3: CASKSRDRAYGYTF. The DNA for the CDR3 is TGTGCCAGCAAGAGCCGGGACAGGGCCTATGGCTACACCTTC.

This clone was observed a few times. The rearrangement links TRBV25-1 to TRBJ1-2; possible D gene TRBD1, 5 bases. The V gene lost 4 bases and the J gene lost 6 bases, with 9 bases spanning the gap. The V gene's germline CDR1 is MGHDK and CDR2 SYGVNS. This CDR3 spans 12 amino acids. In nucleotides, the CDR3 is TGTGCCAGCAGTGTGCAGGGTGATGGCTACACCTTC. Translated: CASSVQGDGYTF.

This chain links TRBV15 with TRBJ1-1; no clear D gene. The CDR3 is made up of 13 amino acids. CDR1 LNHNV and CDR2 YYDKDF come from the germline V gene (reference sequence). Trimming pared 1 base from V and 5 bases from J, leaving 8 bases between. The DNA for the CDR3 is TGTGCCACCAGCAGAGCGACTTTGACTGAAGCTTTCTTT. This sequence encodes CATSRATLTEAFF.

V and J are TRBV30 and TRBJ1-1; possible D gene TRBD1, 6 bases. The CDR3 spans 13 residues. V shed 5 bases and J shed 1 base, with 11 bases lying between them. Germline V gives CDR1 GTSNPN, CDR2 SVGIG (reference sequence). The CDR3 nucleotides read TGTGCCTGGGCAAGGGGGGCGAACACTGAAGCTTTCTTT. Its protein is CAWARGANTEAFF.

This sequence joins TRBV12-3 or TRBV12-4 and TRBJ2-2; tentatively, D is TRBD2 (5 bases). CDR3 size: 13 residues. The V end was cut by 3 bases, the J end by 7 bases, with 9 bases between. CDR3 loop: CASSFDRDGELFF. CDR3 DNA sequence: TGTGCCAGCAGTTTTGACCGGGACGGGGAGCTGTTTTTT.

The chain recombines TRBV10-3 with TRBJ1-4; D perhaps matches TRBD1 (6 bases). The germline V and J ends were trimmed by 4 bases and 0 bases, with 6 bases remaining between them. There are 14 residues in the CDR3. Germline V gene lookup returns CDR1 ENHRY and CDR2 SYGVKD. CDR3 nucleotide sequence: TGTGCCATCAGTGGGACAGCAACTAATGAAAAACTGTTTTTT. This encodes CAISGTATNEKLFF.